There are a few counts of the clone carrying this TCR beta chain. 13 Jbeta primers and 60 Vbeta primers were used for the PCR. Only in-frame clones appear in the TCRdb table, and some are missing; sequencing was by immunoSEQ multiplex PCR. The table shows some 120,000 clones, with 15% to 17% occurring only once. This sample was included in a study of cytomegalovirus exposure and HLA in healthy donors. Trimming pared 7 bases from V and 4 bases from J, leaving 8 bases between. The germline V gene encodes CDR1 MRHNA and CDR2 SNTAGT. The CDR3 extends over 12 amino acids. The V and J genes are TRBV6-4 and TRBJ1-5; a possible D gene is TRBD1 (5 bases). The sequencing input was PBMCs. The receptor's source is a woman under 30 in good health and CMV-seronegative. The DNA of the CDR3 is TGTGCCAGCAAACAGGTTAATCAGCCCCAGCATTTT. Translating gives CASKQVNQPQHF.